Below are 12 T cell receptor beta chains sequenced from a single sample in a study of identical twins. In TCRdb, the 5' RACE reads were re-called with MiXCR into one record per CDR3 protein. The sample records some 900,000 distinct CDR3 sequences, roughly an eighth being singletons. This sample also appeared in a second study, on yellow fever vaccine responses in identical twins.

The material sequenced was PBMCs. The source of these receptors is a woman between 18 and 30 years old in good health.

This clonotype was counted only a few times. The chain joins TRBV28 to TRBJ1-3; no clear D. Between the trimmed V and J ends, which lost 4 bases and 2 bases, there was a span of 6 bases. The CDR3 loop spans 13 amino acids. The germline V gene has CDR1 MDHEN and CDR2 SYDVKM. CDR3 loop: CASSSDPGNTIYF. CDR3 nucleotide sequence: TGTGCCAGCAGTTCCGACCCTGGAAACACCATATATTTT.

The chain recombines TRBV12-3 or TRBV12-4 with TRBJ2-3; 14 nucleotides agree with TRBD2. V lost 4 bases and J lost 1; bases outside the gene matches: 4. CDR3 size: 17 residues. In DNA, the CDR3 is TGTGCCAGCAGTTCCCCGGGACTAGCGGGAGGCACAGATACGCAGTATTTT. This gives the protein CASSSPGLAGGTDTQYF.

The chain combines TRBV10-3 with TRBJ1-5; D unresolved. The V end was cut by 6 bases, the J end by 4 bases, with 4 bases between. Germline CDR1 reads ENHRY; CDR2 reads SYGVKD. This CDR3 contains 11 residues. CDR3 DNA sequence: TGTGCCATCAGCGCTAATCAGCCCCAGCATTTT. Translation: CAISANQPQHF.

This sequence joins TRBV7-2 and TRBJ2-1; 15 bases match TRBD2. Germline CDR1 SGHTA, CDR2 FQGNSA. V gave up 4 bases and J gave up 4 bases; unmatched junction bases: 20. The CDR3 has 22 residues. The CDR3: CASSWSPPGLAGGLGVYNEQFF. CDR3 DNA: TGTGCCAGCAGCTGGTCCCCGCCGGGACTAGCGGGAGGATTGGGTGTATACAATGAGCAGTTCTTC.

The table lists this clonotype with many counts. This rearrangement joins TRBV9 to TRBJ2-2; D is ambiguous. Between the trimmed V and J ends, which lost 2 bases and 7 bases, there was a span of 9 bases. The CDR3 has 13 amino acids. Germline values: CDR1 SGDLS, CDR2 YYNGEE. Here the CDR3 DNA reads TGTGCCAGCAGCGTGGCCGTGGTCGGGGAGCTGTTTTTT. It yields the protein CASSVAVVGELFF. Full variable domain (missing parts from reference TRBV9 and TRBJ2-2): DSGVTQTPKHLITATGQRVTLRCSPRSGDLSVYWYQQSLDQGLQFLIQYYNGEERAKGNILERFSAQQFPDLHSELNLSSLELGDSALYFCASSVAVVGELFFGEGSRLTVL.

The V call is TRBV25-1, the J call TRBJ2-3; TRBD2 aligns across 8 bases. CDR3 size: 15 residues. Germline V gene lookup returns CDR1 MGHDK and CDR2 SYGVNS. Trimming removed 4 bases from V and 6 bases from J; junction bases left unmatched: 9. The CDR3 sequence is CASSGGLGLPDTQYF. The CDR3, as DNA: TGTGCCAGCAGTGGGGGACTAGGCCTCCCGGATACGCAGTATTTT.

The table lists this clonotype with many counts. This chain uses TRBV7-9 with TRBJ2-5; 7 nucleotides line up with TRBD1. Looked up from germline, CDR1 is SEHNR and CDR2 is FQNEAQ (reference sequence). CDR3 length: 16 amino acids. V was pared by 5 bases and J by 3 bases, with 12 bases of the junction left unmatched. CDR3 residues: CASSPEAGTVKETQYF. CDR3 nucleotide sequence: TGTGCCAGCAGCCCCGAGGCTGGGACAGTGAAAGAGACCCAGTACTTC. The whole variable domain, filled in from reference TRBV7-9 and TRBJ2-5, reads DTGVSQNPRHKITKRGQNVTFRCDPISEHNRLYWYRQTLGQGPEFLTYFQNEAQLEKSRLLSDRFSAERPKGSFSTLEIQRTEQGDSAMYLCASSPEAGTVKETQYFGPGTRLLVL.

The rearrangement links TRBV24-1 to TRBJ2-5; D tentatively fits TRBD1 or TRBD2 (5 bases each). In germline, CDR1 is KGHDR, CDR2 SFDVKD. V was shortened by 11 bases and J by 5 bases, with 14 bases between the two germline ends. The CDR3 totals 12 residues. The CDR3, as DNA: TGTGCCAGTATGGGACCTGGGGAGACCCAGTACTTC. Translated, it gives CASMGPGETQYF.

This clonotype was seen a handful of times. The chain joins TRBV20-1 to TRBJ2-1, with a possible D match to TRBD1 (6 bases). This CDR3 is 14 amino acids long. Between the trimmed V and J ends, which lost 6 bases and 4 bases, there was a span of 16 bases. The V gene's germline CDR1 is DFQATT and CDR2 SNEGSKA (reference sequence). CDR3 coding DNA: TGCAGTGCCGCACAGGGTCCGGAGTACAATGAGCAGTTCTTC. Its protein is CSAAQGPEYNEQFF.

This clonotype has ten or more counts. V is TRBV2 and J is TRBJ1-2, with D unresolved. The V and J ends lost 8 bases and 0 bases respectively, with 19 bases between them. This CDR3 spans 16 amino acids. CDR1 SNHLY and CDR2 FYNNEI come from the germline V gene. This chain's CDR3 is CASLAQRLGPNYGYTF. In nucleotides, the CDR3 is TGTGCCAGCCTGGCCCAGAGGTTGGGTCCTAACTATGGCTACACCTTC.

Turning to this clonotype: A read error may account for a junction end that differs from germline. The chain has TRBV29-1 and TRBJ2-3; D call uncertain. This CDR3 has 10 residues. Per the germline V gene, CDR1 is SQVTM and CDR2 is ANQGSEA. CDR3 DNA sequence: TGCAGCGGTGAACAGGATACGCAGTATTTT. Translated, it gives CSGEQDTQYF.

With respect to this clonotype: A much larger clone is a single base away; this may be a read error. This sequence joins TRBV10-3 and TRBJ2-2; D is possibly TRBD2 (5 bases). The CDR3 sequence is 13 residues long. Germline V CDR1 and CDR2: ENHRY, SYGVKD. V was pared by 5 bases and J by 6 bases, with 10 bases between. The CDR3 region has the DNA TGTGCCATCAGTAGCTCTAGCCCCGGGGAGCTGTTTTTT. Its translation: CAISSSSPGELFF.